This record concerns one TCR beta chain sequence. Its antigen is unknown. The data derive from a study of PD-1 blockade in mismatch repair-deficient tumors. The study's findings and limits: Rapid post-treatment expansion, then contraction, generally preceding radiologic response, marked tumor-resident clones.

Only in-frame clones appear in the TCRdb table, and some are missing; sequencing was by immunoSEQ multiplex PCR. The sample has roughly 80,000 clones, 81% seen once; the top ten hold more than 2.5%. Germline V lookup: CDR1 MNHEY, CDR2 SMNVEV (reference sequence). The V end lost 3 bases, the J end lost 0 bases, and 9 bases lay between the germline ends. CDR3 length equals 15 residues. All patients were mismatch repair deficient, assessed by either PCR or immunohistochemistry. V and J are TRBV27 and TRBJ1-3; D is ambiguous. This clonotype was sampled from an adult with mismatch repair-deficient cancer. Specimen: peripheral blood, collected 12 weeks after starting pembrolizumab. CDR3: CASSLEGNSGNTIYF. CDR3 in DNA: TGTGCCAGCAGTTTGGAGGGAAACTCTGGAAACACCATATATTTT.